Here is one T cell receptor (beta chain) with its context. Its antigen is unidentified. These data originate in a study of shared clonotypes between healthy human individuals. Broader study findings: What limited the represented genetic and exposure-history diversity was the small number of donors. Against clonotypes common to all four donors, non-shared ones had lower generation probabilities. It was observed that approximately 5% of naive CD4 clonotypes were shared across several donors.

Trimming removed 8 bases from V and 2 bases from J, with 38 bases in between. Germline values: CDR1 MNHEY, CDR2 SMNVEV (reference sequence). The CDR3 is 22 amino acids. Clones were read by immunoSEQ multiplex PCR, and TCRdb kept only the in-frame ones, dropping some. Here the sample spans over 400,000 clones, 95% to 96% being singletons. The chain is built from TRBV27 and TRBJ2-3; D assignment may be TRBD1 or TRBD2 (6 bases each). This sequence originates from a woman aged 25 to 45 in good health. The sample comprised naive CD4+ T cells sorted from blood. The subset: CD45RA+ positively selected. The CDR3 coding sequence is TGTGCCAGCTTTATAGGGGGGCAGCCCCCCAGTGTTACAGGACAGCCCACAGATACGCAGTATTTT. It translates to CASFIGGQPPSVTGQPTDTQYF.